This T cell receptor (beta chain) was recorded in a study of T cells of healthy individuals. Between the trimmed V and J ends, which lost 3 bases and 3 bases, there was a span of 13 bases. Per the germline V gene, CDR1 is SGHTA and CDR2 is FQGNSA. The CDR3 covers 15 residues. TCRdb called the 5' RACE reads again in MiXCR, with one record for every CDR3 protein. The sample has 100,000 or so distinct CDR3 sequences; approximately 16% are singletons. This chain joins TRBV7-2 and TRBJ2-3; a weak D match, TRBD1 (8 bases). The clonotype comes from a human donor in good health. The CDR3 is CASSFGQGGTDTQYF. The CDR3 DNA reads as TGTGCCAGCAGCTTCGGACAGGGAGGGACAGATACGCAGTATTTT.